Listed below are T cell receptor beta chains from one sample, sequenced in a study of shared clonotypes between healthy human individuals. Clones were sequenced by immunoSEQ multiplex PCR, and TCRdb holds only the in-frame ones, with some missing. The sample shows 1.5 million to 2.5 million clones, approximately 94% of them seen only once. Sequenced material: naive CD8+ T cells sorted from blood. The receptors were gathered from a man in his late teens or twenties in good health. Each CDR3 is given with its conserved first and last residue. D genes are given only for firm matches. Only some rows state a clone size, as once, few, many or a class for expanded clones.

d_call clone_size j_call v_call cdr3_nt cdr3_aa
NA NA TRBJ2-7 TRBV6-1 TGTGCCAGCAGACAGTTTCTTTACGAGCAGTACTTC CASRQFLYEQYF
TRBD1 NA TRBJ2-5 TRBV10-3 TGTGCCATCAGTGAGGGACAGGGGGGAGGAAAAGAGACCCAGTACTTC CAISEGQGGGKETQYF
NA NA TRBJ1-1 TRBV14 TGTGCCAGCAGCCAATTTGACGGTAACACTGAAGCTTTCTTT CASSQFDGNTEAFF
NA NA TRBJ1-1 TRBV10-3 TGTGCCATCAGTGAAGTTAGGGTGAACACTGAAGCTTTCTTT CAISEVRVNTEAFF
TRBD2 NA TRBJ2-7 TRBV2 TGTGCCAGCAGTGAAGGAGCAACACTAGCGGGCACCTACGAGCAGTACTTC CASSEGATLAGTYEQYF
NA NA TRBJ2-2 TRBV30 TGTGCCTGGAGTCCCGGGGCAGGGCCCGGGGAGCTGTTTTTT CAWSPGAGPGELFF
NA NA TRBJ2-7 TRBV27 TGTGCCAGCAGTTTATCCGCGGGCCACGAGCAGTACTTC CASSLSAGHEQYF
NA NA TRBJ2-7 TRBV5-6 TGTGCCAGCAGCTTTGGGACGGCCCTCTACGAGCAGTACTTC CASSFGTALYEQYF
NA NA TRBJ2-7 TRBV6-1 TGTGCCAGCAGCTCGTTGGACAGAATTGTCCACGAGCAGTACTTC CASSSLDRIVHEQYF
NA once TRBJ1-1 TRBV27 TGTGCCAGCAGTTTACAGGGAACCCTGGGGAACACTGAAGCTTTCTTT CASSLQGTLGNTEAFF
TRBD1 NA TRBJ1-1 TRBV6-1 TGTGCCAGCAGTGAATTAACAGGGGGAGAGAACACTGAAGCTTTCTTT CASSELTGGENTEAFF
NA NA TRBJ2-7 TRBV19 TGTGCCAGTAGTATCGGACCTCTGAGCTCCTACGAGCAGTACTTC CASSIGPLSSYEQYF
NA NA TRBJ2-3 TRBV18 TGTGCCAGCTCACCACCAGACGACCTCACAGATACGCAGTATTTT CASSPPDDLTDTQYF
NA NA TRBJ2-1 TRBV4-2 TGTGCCAGCAGCCTCGTTAGTGAGTCCTACAATGAGCAGTTCTTC CASSLVSESYNEQFF
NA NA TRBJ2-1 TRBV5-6 TGTGCCAGCAGCTTCAAGGACCCCTCCTACAATGAGCAGTTCTTC CASSFKDPSYNEQFF
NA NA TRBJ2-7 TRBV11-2 TGTGCCAGCAGCTTCGGGGACGCCCGCTCCTACGAGCAGTACTTC CASSFGDARSYEQYF
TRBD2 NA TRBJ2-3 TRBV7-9 TGTGCCAGCAGCCCTCCCCCGACTAGCAGAAGCACAGATACGCAGTATTTT CASSPPPTSRSTDTQYF
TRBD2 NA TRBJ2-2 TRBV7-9 TGTGCCAGCAGCAAAGGACTAGCGGACACCGGGGAGCTGTTTTTT CASSKGLADTGELFF
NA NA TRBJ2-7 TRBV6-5 TGTGCCAGCAGTTCGGACGAAAAGGACTACGAGCAGTACTTC CASSSDEKDYEQYF
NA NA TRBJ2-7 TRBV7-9 TGTGCCAGCAGGATGACAGAATCCTACGAGCAGTACTTC CASRMTESYEQYF
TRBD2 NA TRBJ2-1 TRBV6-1 TGTGCCAGCAGTGAGGTAGCGGGGGCAAACAATGAGCAGTTCTTC CASSEVAGANNEQFF
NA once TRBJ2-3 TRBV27 TGTGCCAGCAGTTTCATCTCAGAGGGGGATACGCAGTATTTT CASSFISEGDTQYF
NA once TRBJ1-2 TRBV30 TGTGCCTGTCCGGGACTCGGATATGGCTACACCTTC CACPGLGYGYTF
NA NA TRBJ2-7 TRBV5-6 TGTGCCAGCAGCTTACAGGGAGACGAGCAGTACTTC CASSLQGDEQYF
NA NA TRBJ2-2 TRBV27 TGTGCCAGCAGTTCCCCTTACGCCGGGGAGCTGTTTTTT CASSSPYAGELFF
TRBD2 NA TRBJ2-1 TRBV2 TGTGCCAGCACCTACGGACTAGCGGACTACAATGAGCAGTTCTTC CASTYGLADYNEQFF
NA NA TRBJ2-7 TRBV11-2 TGTGCCAGCATTCCTGAGACAGGCTCCTACGAGCAGTACTTC CASIPETGSYEQYF
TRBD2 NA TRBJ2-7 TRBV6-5 TGTGCCAGCAGTTACTCGATGGAGGGACTAATAAACGAGCAGTACTTC CASSYSMEGLINEQYF
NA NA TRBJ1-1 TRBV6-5 TGTGCCAGCAGTTATGGCCAGCCGAACACTGAAGCTTTCTTT CASSYGQPNTEAFF
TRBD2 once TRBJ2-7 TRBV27 TGTGCCAGCACGAGAATCGGACTAGCGGGAGGGGAGCAGTACTTC CASTRIGLAGGEQYF
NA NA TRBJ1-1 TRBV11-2 TGTGCCAGCAGCCCACCCCTGTCTCGCGCTGAAGCTTTCTTT CASSPPLSRAEAFF
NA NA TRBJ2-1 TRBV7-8 TGTGCCAGCAGCTTAGTCGCAAAACACAATGAGCAGTTCTTC CASSLVAKHNEQFF
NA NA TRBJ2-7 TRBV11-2 TGTGCCAGCAGCTTAGACAGGGGCTACGAGCAGTACTTC CASSLDRGYEQYF
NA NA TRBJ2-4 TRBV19 TGTGCCAGTAGTATCCCAGACAGTTGGAGTTCTAAGTACTTC CASSIPDSWSSKYF
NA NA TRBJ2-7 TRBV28 TGTGCCAGCAGTCGGTACGAGCAGTACTTC CASSRYEQYF
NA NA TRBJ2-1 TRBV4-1 TGCGCCAGCAGCCCACAGGGGAAAGGCGGGAGAACCTACAATGAGCAGTTCTTC CASSPQGKGGRTYNEQFF
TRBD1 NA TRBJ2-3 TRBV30 TGTGCCTGGAGCGGGACAGGAAACACAGATACGCAGTATTTT CAWSGTGNTDTQYF
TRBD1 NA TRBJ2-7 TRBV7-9 TGTGCCAGCAGCAAGACAGGGAACTCCTACGAGCAGTACTTC CASSKTGNSYEQYF
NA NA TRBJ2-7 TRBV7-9 TGTGCCAGCAGCTCCCGGACTAAGATCTACGAGCAGTACTTC CASSSRTKIYEQYF
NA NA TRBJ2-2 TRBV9 TGTGCCAGCAGCGTAGGGATTTGGGGGGAACCGAACACCGGGGAGCTGTTTTTT CASSVGIWGEPNTGELFF
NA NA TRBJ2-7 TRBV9 TGTGCCAGCAGCGTAGGGGACGGGGCAACCTACGAGCAGTACTTC CASSVGDGATYEQYF
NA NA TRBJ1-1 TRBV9 TGTGCCAGCAGCGCCGGATCAGCTGAAGCTTTCTTT CASSAGSAEAFF